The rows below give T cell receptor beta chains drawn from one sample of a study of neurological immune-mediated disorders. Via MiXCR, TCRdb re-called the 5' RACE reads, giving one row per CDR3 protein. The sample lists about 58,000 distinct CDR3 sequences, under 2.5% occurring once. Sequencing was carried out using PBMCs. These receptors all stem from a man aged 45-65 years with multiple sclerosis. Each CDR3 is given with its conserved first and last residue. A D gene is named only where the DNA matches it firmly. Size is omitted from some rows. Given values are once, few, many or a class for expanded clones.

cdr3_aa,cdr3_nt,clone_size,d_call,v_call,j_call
CASSVEQSNSPLHF,TGTGCCAGCAGCGTAGAACAGTCCAATTCACCCCTCCACTTT,many,NA,TRBV9,TRBJ1-6
CASSQVGAGELFF,TGCGCCAGCAGCCAAGTTGGAGCCGGGGAGCTGTTTTTT,many,NA,TRBV4-1,TRBJ2-2
CASSKQGALGTEAFF,TGTGCCAGCAGTAAACAGGGGGCGCTTGGCACTGAAGCTTTCTTT,many,TRBD1,TRBV6-6,TRBJ1-1
CASSQDREPQHF,TGTGCCAGCAGCCAAGATCGAGAGCCCCAGCATTTT,many,NA,TRBV3-1,TRBJ1-5
CASSLGETSGEYF,TGTGCCAGCAGTTTAGGGGAGACTAGCGGAGAATATTTT,many,TRBD2,TRBV12-3/TRBV12-4,TRBJ2-3
CASSVGLSDEQYF,TGTGCCAGCAGCGTAGGATTGTCGGACGAGCAGTACTTC,many,NA,TRBV9,TRBJ2-7
CASSFNSGAETQYF,TGTGCCAGCAGCTTTAATAGCGGGGCAGAGACCCAGTACTTC,many,TRBD2,TRBV7-2,TRBJ2-5
CASTRVDVGNTIYF,TGTGCCAGTACTAGAGTGGATGTCGGAAACACCATATATTTT,many,NA,TRBV19,TRBJ1-3
CAINGLAGLETQYF,TGTGCCATCAACGGACTAGCGGGGTTGGAGACCCAGTACTTC,many,TRBD2,TRBV10-3,TRBJ2-5
CASSQQGGSTEAFF,TGTGCCAGCAGCCAACAGGGAGGGTCCACTGAAGCTTTCTTT,many,NA,TRBV5-5,TRBJ1-1
CSVDLGGHRDTQYF,TGCAGCGTTGATCTTGGGGGCCACAGAGATACGCAGTATTTT,many,NA,TRBV29-1,TRBJ2-3
CASSLESRILDEQFF,TGCGCCAGCAGCTTGGAGTCTAGAATCTTGGATGAGCAGTTCTTC,many,NA,TRBV5-1,TRBJ2-1
CSVEESASYEQYF,TGCAGCGTTGAAGAGTCCGCTTCCTACGAGCAGTACTTC,many,NA,TRBV29-1,TRBJ2-7
CASRDTTNTGELFF,TGTGCCAGCAGGGACACTACGAACACCGGGGAGCTGTTTTTT,many,NA,TRBV25-1,TRBJ2-2
CASSPRGQTYDEQYF,TGCGCCAGCAGCCCCCGCGGACAGACCTACGACGAGCAGTACTTC,many,NA,TRBV5-1,TRBJ2-7
CSASLLGYEQYF,TGCAGTGCCTCGTTGTTGGGGTACGAGCAGTACTTC,many,NA,TRBV20-1,TRBJ2-7
CASSPGQNYGYTF,TGTGCCAGCTCACCCGGACAGAACTATGGCTACACCTTC,medium-sized,NA,TRBV18,TRBJ1-2
CASRLRVSGGASSYEQYF,TGTGCCAGCAGACTCCGGGTCAGCGGGGGGGCAAGCTCCTACGAGCAGTACTTC,NA,TRBD2,TRBV12-3/TRBV12-4,TRBJ2-7
CASSLEGGNTEAFF,TGCGCCAGCAGCTTGGAAGGGGGGAACACTGAAGCTTTCTTT,many,NA,TRBV5-1,TRBJ1-1
CASRKTGASDAFF,TGTGCCAGCAGGAAGACAGGGGCGTCGGATGCTTTCTTT,many,TRBD1,TRBV7-2,TRBJ1-1
CASSLGLNSNQPQHF,TGCGCCAGCAGCTTGGGGCTCAATAGCAATCAGCCCCAGCATTTT,many,NA,TRBV5-1,TRBJ1-5
CASRGDLNEQYF,TGTGCCAGCAGAGGGGATTTGAACGAGCAGTACTTC,many,NA,TRBV7-2,TRBJ2-7
CSAKNGVKGGYTF,TGCAGTGCTAAAAACGGGGTGAAAGGTGGCTACACCTTC,many,NA,TRBV20-1,TRBJ1-2
CSVEEGRGSDEQYF,TGCAGCGTTGAAGAAGGCCGGGGCTCCGACGAGCAGTACTTC,many,NA,TRBV29-1,TRBJ2-7
CASSGGHKNTGELFF,TGTGCCAGCAGCGGAGGACACAAGAACACCGGGGAGCTGTTTTTT,many,NA,TRBV9,TRBJ2-2
CASSYEVIGVDNSPLHF,TGTGCCAGCAGTTACGAGGTCATCGGGGTGGATAATTCACCCCTCCACTTT,many,NA,TRBV6-6,TRBJ1-6
CATQSGADSNQPQHF,TGTGCCACCCAGTCGGGGGCTGATAGCAATCAGCCCCAGCATTTT,many,NA,TRBV10-3,TRBJ1-5
CASSLAGSLTDTQYF,TGTGCCAGCAGTCTAGCGGGGAGCCTCACAGATACGCAGTATTTT,many,TRBD2,TRBV5-4,TRBJ2-3
CASSSSPGITDTQYF,TGTGCCAGCAGCTCCTCCCCCGGGATAACAGATACGCAGTATTTT,many,NA,TRBV7-3,TRBJ2-3
CATSIQYTEAFF,TGTGCCACCAGCATACAGTACACTGAAGCTTTCTTT,many,NA,TRBV15,TRBJ1-1
CASSESVAGDTQYF,TGTGCCAGCAGTGAATCGGTCGCCGGAGATACGCAGTATTTT,many,NA,TRBV2,TRBJ2-3
CACLYGQGNTIYF,TGTGCCTGCCTATATGGGCAGGGGAACACCATATATTTT,many,NA,TRBV30,TRBJ1-3
CASSLAVSGGAYEQYF,TGTGCCAGCAGCTTAGCCGTTAGCGGGGGGGCCTACGAGCAGTACTTC,many,TRBD2,TRBV7-2,TRBJ2-7
CASSSSLGLGINEQFF,TGCGCCAGCAGCTCGTCCCTCGGACTAGGCATCAATGAGCAGTTCTTC,many,TRBD2,TRBV5-1,TRBJ2-1
CASQIAGSTDTQYF,TGTGCCAGCCAAATAGCGGGGTCCACAGATACGCAGTATTTT,many,TRBD2,TRBV7-2,TRBJ2-3
CAWNSGTMGEQFF,TGTGCCTGGAATTCCGGGACGATGGGGGAGCAGTTCTTC,NA,NA,TRBV30,TRBJ2-1
CSVGTEGYEQYF,TGCAGCGTTGGAACCGAAGGCTACGAGCAGTACTTC,many,NA,TRBV29-1,TRBJ2-7
CASRRTSGGDTQYF,TGCGCCAGCAGGAGGACTAGCGGGGGGGATACGCAGTATTTT,NA,TRBD2,TRBV5-1,TRBJ2-3
CASTTTGGTNNEQFF,TGTGCCAGCACCACTACAGGGGGAACAAACAATGAGCAGTTCTTC,many,TRBD1,TRBV14,TRBJ2-1
CASSVDMGTGSDTQYF,TGTGCCAGCAGCGTAGATATGGGGACAGGGTCAGATACGCAGTATTTT,NA,TRBD1,TRBV9,TRBJ2-3
CASSPRGTGNTEAFF,TGTGCCAGCAGTCCCCGTGGGACCGGGAACACTGAAGCTTTCTTT,few,NA,TRBV6-5,TRBJ1-1